This TCR beta chain originates from a study of blood T cell repertoires in COVID-19. Study-wide background: There were acute and convalescent COVID-19 samples, and they came from the United States, Italy and Spain. Sample material is recorded as cDNA or gDNA derived from T cells, B-cell-depleted T cells, or PBMCs.

The ends lost 3 bases at V and 1 base at J; junction bases unmatched: 6. Germline CDR1 is SGDLS and CDR2 is YYNGEE. This CDR3 region has 15 residues. In the study's own analysis: Reference gene primer amplification in the assay estimated nucleated cell counts. The assay was immunoSEQ multiplex PCR, and TCRdb's table has in-frame clones only and misses some. V and J calls plus clone size are reproduced from that table; the DNA served to infer D and trimming. The sample has 250,000 to 300,000 clones, 90% seen once. The chain carries TRBV9 and TRBJ1-1; 7 bases fit TRBD1. This sequence was found in a woman aged 40 to 49 with acute or convalescent COVID-19. The sequenced material came from peripheral blood. The CDR3 is CASSGQGRTNTEAFF. CDR3 nucleotides: TGTGCCAGCAGCGGACAGGGACGGACGAACACTGAAGCTTTCTTT.